This T cell receptor (beta chain) was recovered during a study of CXCR3-negative and CXCR3-positive naive CD8 T cells. Study information: About 140 million TRB reads in total, about 1.5 +/- 0.3 million per library. Study-wide points: Naive CXCR3-positive cells had TRB CDR3s more hydrophobic than those of CXCR3-negative naive cells. The study found comparably high diversity in both naive subsets and much lower diversity in memory CD8+ cells. Comparison of naive subsets found surface CD5 to be comparable, and TCR strength was inferred on the basis of TRB CDR3 properties.

In the case of this clonotype: Its antigen is as yet unknown.

Cells classed as naive CD8+ T cells were CD45RO-CCR7+CD27+CD95-. In preparing the TRB cDNA libraries, 5' RACE with UMI labels was used. TCRdb reanalyzed the 5' RACE reads, giving one entry per CDR3 protein sequence and no DNA. Its table lists 130,000 to 150,000 distinct CDR3 sequences. The CDR3 loop spans 13 amino acids. Germline-derived CDR1 and CDR2 are PRHDT and FYEKMQ (reference sequence). The chain links TRBV13 to TRBJ2-3; TCRdb gives TRBD1 as the D gene, but with no DNA this cannot be confirmed. The receptor comes from a human donor in good health. Some clones in this sample may be carry-over from other donors' samples. The specimen was naive CXCR3+ CD8+ T cells from blood. Regarding subset: CD45RO-CCR7+CD27+CD95- naive CD8+ T cells expressing CXCR3 (TNR3+). CDR3 region: CASGGGSTDTQYF.